The TCR beta chain described here comes from a study of T cell responses to AZD1222 COVID-19 vaccine. On this clone: Its antigen is as yet unknown.

Second doses that came at about 4 or about 12 weeks were put together. This table comes from immunoSEQ multiplex PCR, and its TCRdb copy is limited to in-frame clones, with some not included. Here the sample spans over 75,000 clones, more than 80% being singletons. In germline, CDR1 is LGHDT, CDR2 YNNKEL (reference sequence). The CDR3 contains 13 residues. The J segment lost 6 bases and the V segment lost 3 bases, leaving 5 bases of the junction unmatched. Study-level findings and limits: CD4 TCRs covered the whole spike, strongest at regions 160-218 and 743-854. The study sampled repertoires only after the peak T cell response.

The chain employs TRBV3-1 (or the pseudogene TRBV3-2) and TRBJ2-7; 7 bases are shared with TRBD1. The source of this sequence is an adult who received the AZD1222 COVID-19 vaccine. Here the sequenced sample was peripheral blood, taken 28 days after the second AZD1222 dose. The CDR3 loop reads CASSQQTGTEQYF. DNA for the CDR3: TGTGCCAGCAGCCAGCAGACAGGGACCGAGCAGTACTTC.